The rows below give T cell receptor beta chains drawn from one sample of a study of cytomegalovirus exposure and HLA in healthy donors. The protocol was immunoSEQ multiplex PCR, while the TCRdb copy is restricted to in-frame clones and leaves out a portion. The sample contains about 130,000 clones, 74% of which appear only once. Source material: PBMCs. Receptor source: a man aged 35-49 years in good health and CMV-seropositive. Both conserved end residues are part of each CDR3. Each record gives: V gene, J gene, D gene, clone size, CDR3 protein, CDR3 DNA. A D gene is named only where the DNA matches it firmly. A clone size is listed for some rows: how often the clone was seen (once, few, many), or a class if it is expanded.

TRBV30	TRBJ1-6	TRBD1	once	CAWSLQGFGSPLHF	TGTGCCTGGAGTCTACAGGGGTTTGGGTCACCCCTCCACTTT
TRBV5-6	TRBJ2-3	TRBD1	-	CASSLSGQGQDTQYF	TGTGCCAGCAGCTTGTCAGGACAGGGGCAGGATACGCAGTATTTT
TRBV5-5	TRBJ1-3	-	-	CASSSRGSAGDTIYF	TGTGCCAGCAGCTCCCGCGGCTCGGCGGGAGACACCATATATTTT
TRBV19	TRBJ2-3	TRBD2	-	CASSILAGGTTDTQYF	TGTGCCAGTAGTATTCTAGCGGGGGGGACCACAGATACGCAGTATTTT
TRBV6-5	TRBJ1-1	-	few	CASSYTSGNTEAFF	TGTGCCAGCAGTTACACGAGCGGGAACACTGAAGCTTTCTTT
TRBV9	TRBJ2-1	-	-	CASSVGASQGNEQFF	TGTGCCAGCAGCGTAGGGGCCTCGCAGGGCAATGAGCAGTTCTTC
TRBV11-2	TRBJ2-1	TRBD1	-	CASSSDRGAYNEQFF	TGTGCCAGCAGCTCCGACAGGGGTGCTTACAATGAGCAGTTCTTC
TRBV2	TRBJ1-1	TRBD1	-	CASRGQGATEAFF	TGTGCCAGCAGGGGACAGGGGGCAACTGAAGCTTTCTTT
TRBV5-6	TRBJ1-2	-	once	CASSLRGVYGYTF	TGTGCCAGCAGCTTACGGGGGGTCTATGGCTACACCTTC
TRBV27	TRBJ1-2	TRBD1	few	CASRGQGAIGGYTF	TGTGCCAGCAGGGGACAGGGGGCGATAGGTGGCTACACCTTC
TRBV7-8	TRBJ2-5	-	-	CASSPDFETQYF	TGTGCCAGCAGCCCCGACTTCGAGACCCAGTACTTC
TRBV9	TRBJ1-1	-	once	CASSVAGDSNTEAFF	TGTGCCAGCAGCGTAGCGGGGGACTCGAACACTGAAGCTTTCTTT
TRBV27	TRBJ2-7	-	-	CASSLNQGYEQYF	TGTGCCAGCAGTTTGAACCAGGGCTACGAGCAGTACTTC
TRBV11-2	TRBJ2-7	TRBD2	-	CASGKGLAGGPREQYF	TGTGCCAGCGGGAAGGGTCTAGCGGGGGGGCCCCGCGAGCAGTACTTC
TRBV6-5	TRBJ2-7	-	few	CASSRTETYEQYF	TGTGCCAGCAGTAGGACAGAGACCTACGAGCAGTACTTC
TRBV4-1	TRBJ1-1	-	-	CASSQDNPNTEAFF	TGCGCCAGCAGCCAAGATAATCCCAACACTGAAGCTTTCTTT
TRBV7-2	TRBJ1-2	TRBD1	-	CASSTGRGQIGYTF	TGTGCCAGCAGCACTGGCAGGGGGCAGATCGGCTACACCTTC
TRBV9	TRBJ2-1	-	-	CASSPQTSYNEQFF	TGTGCCAGCAGCCCACAAACCTCATACAATGAGCAGTTCTTC
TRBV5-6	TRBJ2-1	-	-	CASSPGRVNEQFF	TGTGCCAGCAGCCCGGGCAGGGTCAATGAGCAGTTCTTC
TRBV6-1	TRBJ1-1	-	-	CASSEPGGQTEAFF	TGTGCCAGCAGTGAACCGGGGGGCCAGACTGAAGCTTTCTTT
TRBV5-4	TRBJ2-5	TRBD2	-	CASSLPGGPDQETQYF	TGTGCCAGCAGCTTGCCGGGAGGGCCTGATCAAGAGACCCAGTACTTC
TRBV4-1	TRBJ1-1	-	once	CATRGGLRGTEAFF	TGCGCTACAAGAGGGGGTCTGCGGGGGACTGAAGCTTTCTTT
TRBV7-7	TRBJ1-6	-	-	CASRPNPTGEHPNEIERSPLHF	TGTGCCAGCAGACCAAACCCCACGGGGGAACACCCTAACGAAATCGAAAGGTCACCCCTCCACTTT
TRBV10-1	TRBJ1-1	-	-	CASIRGTGNTEAFF	TGCGCCAGCATTCGGGGGACGGGAAACACTGAAGCTTTCTTT
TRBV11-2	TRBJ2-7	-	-	CASSGRGYEQYF	TGTGCCAGCAGCGGGAGAGGGTACGAGCAGTACTTC
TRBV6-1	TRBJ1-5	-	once	CASSEAQIQPQHF	TGTGCCAGCAGTGAAGCGCAGATACAGCCCCAGCATTTT
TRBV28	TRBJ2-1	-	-	CASSPRNEQFF	TGTGCCAGCAGCCCCAGAAATGAGCAGTTCTTC
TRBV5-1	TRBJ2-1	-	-	CASSYTGGLGNEQFF	TGCGCCAGCAGCTATACCGGGGGACTTGGAAATGAGCAGTTCTTC
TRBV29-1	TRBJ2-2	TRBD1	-	CSAGTGGETGELFF	TGCAGCGCCGGGACAGGGGGTGAAACCGGGGAGCTGTTTTTT